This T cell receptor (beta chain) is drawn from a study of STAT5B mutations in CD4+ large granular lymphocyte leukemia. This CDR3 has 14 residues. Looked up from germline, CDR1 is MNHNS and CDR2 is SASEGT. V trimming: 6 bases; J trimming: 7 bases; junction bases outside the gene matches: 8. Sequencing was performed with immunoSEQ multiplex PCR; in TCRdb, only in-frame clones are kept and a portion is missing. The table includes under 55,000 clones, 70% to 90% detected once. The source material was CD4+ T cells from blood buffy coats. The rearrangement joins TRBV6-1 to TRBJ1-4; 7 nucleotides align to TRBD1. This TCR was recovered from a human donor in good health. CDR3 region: CASSGGDSSEKLFF. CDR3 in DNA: TGTGCCAGCAGCGGGGGGGACAGTTCTGAAAAACTGTTTTTT.